This T cell receptor (beta chain) is drawn from a study of T cell repertoires in cytomegalovirus infection. Whole-study context: It was the public TCR beta signatures that indicated both CMV infection and matching HLA type. Study outcomes and limitations: Cumulative frequency of public TCR beta families picked out carriers of CMV plus the relevant HLA. Within the response measured ex vivo, HLA-C-restricted CMV-specific TCR beta clonotypes were dominant.

Germline lookup yields CDR1 SGHTA and CDR2 FQGNSA. The CDR3 contains 14 residues. With 5 bases removed from V and 8 bases from J, the gap between germline ends came to 18 bases. One entry per CDR3 protein, called by TCRdb with MiXCR from the reads. This table holds fewer than 550,000 distinct CDR3 sequences, roughly 30% found once. This clonotype was counted at least ten times. Its target is not known. This rearrangement joins TRBV7-2 to TRBJ1-2; possibly TRBD1 for D (5 bases). The receptor's source is a human donor in good health (CMV status not recorded). Some clones in this sample may be carry-over from other donors' samples. Sequenced input: PBMCs. CDR3 nucleotides: TGTGCCAGCAGCCAACGGGACCGCCTGCGGGGCTACACCTTC. Residues: CASSQRDRLRGYTF.